This TCR beta chain was identified during a study of OX40 agonist ivuxolimab in advanced cancers. Looking at the study overall: The patients' treatment was ivuxolimab, an agonistic anti-OX40 (CD134) antibody.

The repertoire was sequenced with immunoSEQ multiplex PCR; TCRdb's copy has only in-frame clones and lacks some. The table includes 65,000 to 85,000 clones, approximately 90% detected once. With respect to this clone: What it binds is not known.

The cohort excluded patients with autoimmune disease history or systemic immunosuppression. Findings and caveats of the study: Antigen targets of the expanded peripheral T cells went undetermined.

This clonotype was sampled from an adult with an advanced solid tumor such as melanoma, head and neck, liver or kidney cancer. The sequences come from CD4+ or CD8+ T cells sorted from blood, collected in a trial of the OX40 agonist ivuxolimab.

The CDR3 is CASSLARLAGGYNEQFF. In DNA form, the CDR3 reads TGTGCCAGCAGCTTGGCCCGACTAGCGGGGGGGTACAATGAGCAGTTCTTC. The chain employs TRBV5-5 and TRBJ2-1; 14 bases are shared with TRBD2. Germline assignment: CDR1 SGHKS and CDR2 YYEKEE (reference sequence). CDR3 length: 17 residues. Trimming removed 0 bases from V and 4 bases from J; junction bases left unmatched: 3.